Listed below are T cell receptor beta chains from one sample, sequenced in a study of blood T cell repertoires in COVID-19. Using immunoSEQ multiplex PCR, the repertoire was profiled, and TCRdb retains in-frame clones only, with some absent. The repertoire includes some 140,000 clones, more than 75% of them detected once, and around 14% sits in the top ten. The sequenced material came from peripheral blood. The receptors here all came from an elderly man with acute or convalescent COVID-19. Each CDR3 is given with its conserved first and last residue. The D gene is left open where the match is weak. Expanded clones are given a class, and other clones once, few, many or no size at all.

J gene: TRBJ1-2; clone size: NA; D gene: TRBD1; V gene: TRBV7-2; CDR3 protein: CASSPQGSLTNYGYTF; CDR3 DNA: TGTGCCAGCAGCCCACAGGGGTCCCTAACTAACTATGGCTACACCTTC
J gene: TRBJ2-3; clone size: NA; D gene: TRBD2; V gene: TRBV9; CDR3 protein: CASSVGGSGVVNTQYF; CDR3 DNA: TGTGCCAGCAGCGTAGGGGGTAGCGGGGTAGTAAATACGCAGTATTTT
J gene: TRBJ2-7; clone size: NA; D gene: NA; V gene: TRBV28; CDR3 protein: CASSLQGFYEQYF; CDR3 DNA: TGTGCCAGCAGTTTACAGGGGTTCTACGAGCAGTACTTC
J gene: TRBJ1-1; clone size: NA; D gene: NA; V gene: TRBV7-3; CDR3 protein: CASSLFADTEAFF; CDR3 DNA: TGTGCCAGCAGCTTATTCGCGGACACTGAAGCTTTCTTT
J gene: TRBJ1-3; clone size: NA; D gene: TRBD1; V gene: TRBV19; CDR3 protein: CASSLLGQGDNTIYF; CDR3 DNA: TGTGCCAGTAGTCTATTGGGACAGGGGGACAACACCATATATTTT
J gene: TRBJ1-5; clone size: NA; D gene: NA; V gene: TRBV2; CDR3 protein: CASSVRGLQPQHF; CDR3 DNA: TGTGCCAGCAGTGTAAGGGGTTTGCAGCCCCAGCATTTT
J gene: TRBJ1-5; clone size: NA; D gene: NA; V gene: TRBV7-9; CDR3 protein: CASSSGDQPQHF; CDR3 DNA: TGTGCCAGCAGCTCAGGGGATCAGCCCCAGCATTTT
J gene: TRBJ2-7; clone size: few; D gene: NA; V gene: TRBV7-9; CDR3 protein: CASSSQVSYSYEQYF; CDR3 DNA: TGTGCCAGCAGCTCACAGGTCTCCTACTCCTACGAGCAGTACTTC
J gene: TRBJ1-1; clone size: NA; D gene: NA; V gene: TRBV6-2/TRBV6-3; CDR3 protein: CASSLGYTEAFF; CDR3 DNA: TGTGCCAGCAGCCTCGGGTACACTGAAGCTTTCTTT
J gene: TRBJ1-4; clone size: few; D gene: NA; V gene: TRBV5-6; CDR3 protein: CASSLANGLNEKLFF; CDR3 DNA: TGTGCCAGCAGCTTGGCAAATGGACTTAACGAAAAACTGTTTTTT
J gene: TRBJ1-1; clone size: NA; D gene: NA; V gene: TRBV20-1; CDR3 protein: CSATDWEKAFF; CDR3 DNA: TGCAGTGCTACTGACTGGGAGAAGGCTTTCTTT
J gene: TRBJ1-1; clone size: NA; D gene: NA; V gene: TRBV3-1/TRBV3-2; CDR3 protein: CASSQEGRSEAFF; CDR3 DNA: TGTGCCAGCAGCCAAGAGGGCCGGTCTGAAGCTTTCTTT
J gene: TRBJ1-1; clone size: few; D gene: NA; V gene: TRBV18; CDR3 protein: CASSPSRTNTEAFF; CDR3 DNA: TGTGCCAGCTCACCATCTCGGACAAACACTGAAGCTTTCTTT
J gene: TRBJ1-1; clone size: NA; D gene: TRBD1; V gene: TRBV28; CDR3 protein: CASSSLTGGMGEAFF; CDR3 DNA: TGTGCCAGCAGCTCGCTTACAGGGGGGATGGGTGAAGCTTTCTTT
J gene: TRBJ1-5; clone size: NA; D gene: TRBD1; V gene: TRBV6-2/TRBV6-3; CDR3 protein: CASSYSINRLRDRAQHF; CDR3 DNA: TGTGCCAGCAGTTACTCGATAAACAGGCTAAGGGACAGGGCCCAGCATTTT
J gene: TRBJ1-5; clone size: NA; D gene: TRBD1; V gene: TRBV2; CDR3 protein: CASSDRASQPQHF; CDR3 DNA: TGTGCCAGCAGCGACAGGGCCAGTCAGCCCCAGCATTTT
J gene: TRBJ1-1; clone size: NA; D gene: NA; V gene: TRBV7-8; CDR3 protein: CASSLAGGGTTEAFF; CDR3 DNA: TGTGCCAGCAGCTTAGCGGGGGGTGGGACCACTGAAGCTTTCTTT
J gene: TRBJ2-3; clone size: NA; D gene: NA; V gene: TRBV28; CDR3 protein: CASSDAGDNTDTQYF; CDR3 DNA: TGTGCCAGTTCGGATGCAGGGGATAACACAGATACGCAGTATTTT
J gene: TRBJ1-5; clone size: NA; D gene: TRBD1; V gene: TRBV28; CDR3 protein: CASTGTGGQPQHF; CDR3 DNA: TGTGCCAGCACCGGGACAGGGGGCCAGCCCCAGCATTTT
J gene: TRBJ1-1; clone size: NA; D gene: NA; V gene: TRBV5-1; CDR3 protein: CASSYSLNTEAFF; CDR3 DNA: TGCGCCAGCAGCTATAGCCTTAACACTGAAGCTTTCTTT
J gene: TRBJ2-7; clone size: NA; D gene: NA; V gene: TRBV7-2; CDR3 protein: CASSLNFRGEQYF; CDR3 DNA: TGTGCCAGCAGCTTAAATTTTCGGGGCGAGCAGTACTTC
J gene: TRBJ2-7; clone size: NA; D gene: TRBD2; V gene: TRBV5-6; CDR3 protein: CASRRLAGESGEQYF; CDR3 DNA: TGTGCCAGCAGACGACTAGCGGGGGAGTCCGGGGAGCAGTACTTC
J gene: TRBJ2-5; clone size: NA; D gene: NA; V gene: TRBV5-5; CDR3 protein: CASSLVAGVVETQYF; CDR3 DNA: TGTGCCAGCAGCTTGGTCGCAGGGGTGGTAGAGACCCAGTACTTC
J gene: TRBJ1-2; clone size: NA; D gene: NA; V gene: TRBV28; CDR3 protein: CASSPSGRGRTNYGYTF; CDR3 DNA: TGTGCCAGCAGCCCTTCGGGCAGGGGCAGAACTAACTATGGCTACACCTTC
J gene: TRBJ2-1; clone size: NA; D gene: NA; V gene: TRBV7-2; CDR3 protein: CASSGGAISYNEQFF; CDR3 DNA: TGTGCCAGCAGCGGGGGGGCAATCTCCTACAATGAGCAGTTCTTC
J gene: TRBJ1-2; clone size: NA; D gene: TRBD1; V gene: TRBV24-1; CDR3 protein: CATSPGTGGYGYTF; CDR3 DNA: TGTGCCACCAGCCCCGGGACAGGGGGCTATGGCTACACCTTC
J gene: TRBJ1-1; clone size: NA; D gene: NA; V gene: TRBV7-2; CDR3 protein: CASSNSQGGWTEAFF; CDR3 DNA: TGTGCCAGCAGCAACTCACAGGGAGGGTGGACTGAAGCTTTCTTT
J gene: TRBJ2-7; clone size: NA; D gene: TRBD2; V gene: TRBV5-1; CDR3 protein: CASSLWLAGEQPYEQYF; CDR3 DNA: TGCGCCAGCAGCTTGTGGCTAGCGGGGGAGCAACCGTACGAGCAGTACTTC
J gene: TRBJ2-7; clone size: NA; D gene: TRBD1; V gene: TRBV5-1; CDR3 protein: CASSLDLGQVYEQYF; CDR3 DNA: TGCGCCAGCAGCTTGGATTTAGGACAGGTCTACGAGCAGTACTTC
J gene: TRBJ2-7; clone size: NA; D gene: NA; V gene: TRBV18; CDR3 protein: CASSPPSGTYEQYF; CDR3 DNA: TGTGCCAGCTCACCCCCCTCGGGGACATACGAGCAGTACTTC
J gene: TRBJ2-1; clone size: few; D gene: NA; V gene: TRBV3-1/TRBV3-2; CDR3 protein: CASSHRSSDVDEQFF; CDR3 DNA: TGTGCCAGCAGCCATCGGAGTAGCGACGTCGATGAGCAGTTCTTC
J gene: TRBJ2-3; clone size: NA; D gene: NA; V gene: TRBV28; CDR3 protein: CASSSGRQADTQYF; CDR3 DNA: TGTGCCAGCAGTTCCGGACGACAGGCAGATACGCAGTATTTT
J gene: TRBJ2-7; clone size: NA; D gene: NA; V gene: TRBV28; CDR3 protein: CASSLRGEQYF; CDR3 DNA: TGTGCCAGCAGCCTACGTGGCGAGCAGTACTTC
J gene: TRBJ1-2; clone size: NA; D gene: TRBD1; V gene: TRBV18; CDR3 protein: CASSPEGQGSGYTF; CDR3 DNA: TGTGCCAGCTCACCGGAGGGACAGGGAAGTGGCTACACCTTC
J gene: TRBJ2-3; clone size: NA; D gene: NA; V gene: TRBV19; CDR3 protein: CASSIGAGEGDTQYF; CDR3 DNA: TGTGCCAGTAGTATTGGGGCAGGGGAGGGAGATACGCAGTATTTT
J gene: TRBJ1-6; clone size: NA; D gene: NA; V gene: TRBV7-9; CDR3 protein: CASSLKESPLHF; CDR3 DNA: TGTGCCAGCAGCCTCAAAGAGTCACCCCTCCACTTT
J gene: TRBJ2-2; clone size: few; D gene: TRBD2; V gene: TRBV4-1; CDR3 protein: CASSQTPGTRGTGELFF; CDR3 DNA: TGCGCCAGCAGCCAAACCCCCGGGACTAGAGGGACCGGGGAGCTGTTTTTT
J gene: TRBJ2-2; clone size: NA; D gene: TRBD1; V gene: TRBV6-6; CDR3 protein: CASSQKTGGKNTGELFF; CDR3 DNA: TGTGCCAGCAGTCAAAAAACAGGGGGAAAGAACACCGGGGAGCTGTTTTTT
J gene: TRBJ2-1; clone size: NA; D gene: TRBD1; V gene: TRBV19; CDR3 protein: CASSAPGQGRGEQFF; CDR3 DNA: TGTGCCAGTAGTGCGCCGGGACAGGGACGTGGTGAGCAGTTCTTC
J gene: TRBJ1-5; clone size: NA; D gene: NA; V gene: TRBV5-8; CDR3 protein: CASSSLPGERNQPQHF; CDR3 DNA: TGTGCCAGCAGCTCATTGCCAGGGGAGAGGAATCAGCCCCAGCATTTT